The source of this TCR beta chain is a study of blood T cell repertoires in COVID-19. Across the whole study: Sources were T cells, B-cell-depleted T cells, or PBMCs; the material itself was cDNA or gDNA.

In the original workflow: The assay estimated nucleated cells by amplifying reference gene primers. Assay: immunoSEQ multiplex PCR; the TCRdb copy retains only in-frame clones and omits some. V and J calls and clone size are copied from that table; D and trimming were computed from the DNA. The sample holds approximately 490,000 clones, 70% to 90% seen once. CDR1 is ENHRY and CDR2 is SYGVKD in the germline V gene. This CDR3 comprises 13 residues. The V gene lost 10 bases and the J gene lost 1 base, with 13 bases spanning the gap. In terms of age and location, participants ranged from roughly 18 to 100 years and lived in approximately 26 US areas. Cohort allocation depended upon clinical history that participants reported.

This chain uses TRBV10-3 with TRBJ1-1; a weak D match, TRBD1 (5 bases). The receptor was isolated from a woman aged 60-75 years who had recovered from COVID-19. Sequencing input: PBMCs or T cells enriched from blood (not recorded which). CDR3 bases: TGTGCCACCTCGGGGGAAGGGAACACTGAAGCTTTCTTT. This encodes CATSGEGNTEAFF.